A single sample gave rise to the 8 T cell receptor beta chains below, sequenced in a study of blood T cells in healthy people across ages. A second PCR of about 7 to 12 cycles used a sample-barcoded 5' primer and a J-beta primer mix. One entry per CDR3 protein results from TCRdb running MiXCR on the 5' RACE reads. The sample yields some 700,000 distinct CDR3 sequences, 22% seen once. Sequencing was carried out using blood. These TCRs come from a man in his 70s in good health.

J is TRBJ2-5 and V is TRBV7-9, with D perhaps matching TRBD1 or TRBD2 (5 bases each). The CDR3 is 15 residues long. Germline V CDR1 and CDR2: SEHNR, FQNEAQ (reference sequence). V dropped 5 bases and J dropped 2 bases, with 15 bases sitting between them. The CDR3 DNA reads as TGTGCCAGCAGCGCCCGAGGGGTAGAGCAAGAGACCCAGTACTTC. Encoded protein: CASSARGVEQETQYF.

This clonotype was found a few times. The chain has TRBV24-1 and TRBJ2-3; D not certain. V was trimmed by 3 bases and J by 1 base, leaving 13 bases between them. The CDR3 consists of 16 residues. Looked up from germline, CDR1 is KGHDR and CDR2 is SFDVKD. The CDR3 loop is CATSDPVGKGTDTQYF. CDR3 coding DNA: TGTGCCACCAGTGATCCGGTGGGCAAGGGCACAGATACGCAGTATTTT.

The chain couples TRBV20-1 to TRBJ2-7; D is perhaps TRBD1 (5 bases). V lost 2 bases and J lost 2, with 16 bases in between. Germline CDR1 is DFQATT and CDR2 is SNEGSKA (reference sequence). This CDR3 contains 15 residues. The chain's CDR3 is CSARRGLSPTYEQYF. In DNA, the CDR3 is TGCAGTGCTAGAAGGGGCTTAAGTCCGACCTACGAGCAGTACTTC.

This clonotype was seen only a few times. The CDR3 does not end in the conserved phenylalanine or tryptophan, so this is likely a read error. The gene calls are TRBV5-5 and TRBJ2-3; D is uncertain. Germline CDR1 SGHKS, CDR2 YYEKEE (reference sequence). The CDR3 is 15 amino acids. V lost 2 bases and J lost 0, with 10 bases in between. The CDR3 reads CASSFGGVSTDTQYI. CDR3 coding DNA: TGTGCCAGCAGCTTCGGCGGAGTAAGCACAGATACGCAGTATATT.

The genes are TRBV7-3 and TRBJ1-2, with 8 nucleotides matching TRBD1. Germline V gene data show CDR1 as SGHTA and CDR2 as FQGTGA. V was clipped by 2 bases and J by 2 bases; unmatched bases: 7. The CDR3 totals 16 residues. The CDR3 is CASSLRTGRENYGYTF. CDR3 bases: TGTGCCAGCAGCTTACGGACAGGGAGGGAAAACTATGGCTACACCTTC.

This clonotype was counted ten times or more. V usage is TRBV12-3 or TRBV12-4 and J usage is TRBJ2-4; tentatively, D is TRBD2 (6 bases). CDR3 length: 17 residues. The V end was cut by 3 bases, the J end by 0 bases, with 15 bases between. CDR3 sequence (DNA): TGTGCCAGCAGTTTCTCTGAGACGGGACTAGCCAAAAACATTCAGTACTTC. It codes for CASSFSETGLAKNIQYF.

This clonotype was observed a few times. V and J are TRBV4-3 and TRBJ1-2, with D possibly matching TRBD1 (6 bases). Trimming removed 3 bases at V and 7 bases at J, with 15 bases between. Germline CDR1 and CDR2: LGHNA and YSLEER. CDR3 length: 14 residues. The DNA of the CDR3 is TGCGCCAGCAGCCACCTTGGACAGTTACGTGGCTACACCTTC. It yields the protein CASSHLGQLRGYTF.

This clonotype has at least ten counts. The chain uses TRBV6-5 and TRBJ2-3; D is undetermined. The CDR3 has 12 residues. V lost 6 bases, J lost 3 bases, and 7 bases lay in between. Per the germline V gene, CDR1 is MNHEY and CDR2 is SVGAGI. The CDR3 is CASSRTTDTQYF. The CDR3 DNA sequence: TGTGCCAGCAGCCGTACGACAGATACGCAGTATTTT.